This TCR beta chain appears in the sequencing data of a study of blood T cell repertoires in COVID-19. Authors' data handling: The assay estimated nucleated cells by amplifying reference gene primers. Sequenced by immunoSEQ multiplex PCR; TCRdb stores in-frame clones only, minus some. D and trimming come from the DNA, and the V and J calls and clone size come from that table. The top ten clones hold 6.5% to 8.5% of a sample with a few hundred thousand clones, approximately 91% of them seen once. Those enrolled, adults aged roughly 18 to 90 years, came from around 24 US areas. In assigning cohorts, the study relied on participant-reported clinical history. Trimming stripped 5 bases from V and 3 bases from J, with 23 bases between. The V gene's germline CDR1 is MDHEN and CDR2 SYDVKM. This CDR3 comprises 17 residues.

This chain connects TRBV28 to TRBJ2-7; no definite D call. The receptor was isolated from a woman aged 55-70 years who had recovered from COVID-19. Material for sequencing was PBMCs or T cells enriched from blood (not recorded which). The CDR3 here is CASSPALVWQVRYEQYF. The DNA for the CDR3 is TGTGCCAGCAGTCCAGCCTTGGTGTGGCAGGTTCGCTACGAGCAGTACTTC. Full variable domain (rest looked up from reference TRBV28 and TRBJ2-7): DVKVTQSSRYLVKRTGEKVFLECVQDMDHENMFWYRQDPGLGLRLIYFSYDVKMKEKGDIPEGYSVSREKKERFSLILESASTNQTSMYLCASSPALVWQVRYEQYFGPGTRLTVT.